Following are 18 T cell receptor beta chains from one sample sequenced in a study of T cell clusters in autoimmune cytopenias. Each sample's input was roughly 250 ng genomic DNA, 40,000 or so genome equivalents. TRB rearrangements were amplified by touch-down multiplex PCR with mixed TRB-A/B primers. TCRdb reprocessed the multiplex PCR reads and keeps a single row for each CDR3 protein, giving no DNA. This listing includes about 15,000 distinct CDR3 sequences. Sequenced sample: peripheral blood. The source of these receptors is a human donor with an autoimmune cytopenia or autoimmune hepatitis (not recorded which).

V usage is TRBV30 and J usage is TRBJ1-6; TCRdb proposes TRBD1, but this gene call is untestable without DNA. Germline values: CDR1 GTSNPN, CDR2 SVGIG (reference sequence). The CDR3 totals 18 residues. CDR3 in amino acids: CAWSQARGRGSYNSPLHF. Together with reference TRBV30 and TRBJ1-6, the CDR3 gives the full variable domain: SQTIHQWPATLVQPVGSPLSLECTVEGTSNPNLYWYRQAAGRGLQLLFYSVGIGQISSEVPQNLSASRPQDRQFILSSKKLLLSDSGFYLCAWSQARGRGSYNSPLHFGNGTRLTVT.

Measured by frequency, this clonotype is medium-sized. The CDR3 region is CASRVGETQYF. This chain links TRBV19 with TRBJ2-5. Looked up from germline, CDR1 is LNHDA and CDR2 is SQIVND (reference sequence). CDR3 length: 11 residues.

V usage is TRBV6-5 and J usage is TRBJ2-3; the TRBD1 assignment by TCRdb is unverifiable without DNA. Germline loops: CDR1 MNHEY, CDR2 SVGAGI. CDR3 length equals 14 residues. The CDR3 sequence is CASSGRGRTDTQYF.

V usage is TRBV6-5 and J usage is TRBJ1-1. CDR1 is MNHEY, CDR2 SVGAGI, per germline. The CDR3 sequence is 14 residues long. The CDR3 loop is CASMTYSGNTEAFF.

V and J are TRBV24-1 and TRBJ2-1; TCRdb selects TRBD2, and the lack of DNA leaves this call unchecked. Germline values: CDR1 KGHDR, CDR2 SFDVKD. This CDR3 spans 14 amino acids. The CDR3 reads CATSDPKRGYEQFF.

The V gene is TRBV6-5, the J gene TRBJ2-1; the D call of TRBD2 rests on TCRdb alone, since no DNA is present to check it. Germline V gene lookup returns CDR1 MNHEY and CDR2 SVGAGI. The CDR3 runs 15 residues. CDR3 sequence reads: CAIRGTSGSISEQFF.

The chain recombines TRBV6-1 with TRBJ2-6; checking the TCRdb D call of TRBD2 is not possible without DNA. The CDR3 has 17 residues. Germline V gene lookup returns CDR1 MNHNS and CDR2 SASEGT. The CDR3 loop is CASSASSGGGGANVLTF.

This rearrangement joins TRBV5-1 to TRBJ2-1; TCRdb indicates TRBD2, and absent DNA this call remains unverified. The CDR3 length is 15 residues. Germline V gives CDR1 SGHRS, CDR2 YFSETQ. The CDR3 region is CASNPGTSGINEQFF.

Here the CDR3 reads CSASIPREDQPQHF. The rearrangement links TRBV20-1 to TRBJ1-5; the D call from TCRdb, TRBD1, cannot be confirmed without DNA. The CDR3 spans 14 residues. Germline V lookup: CDR1 DFQATT, CDR2 SNEGSKA (reference sequence).

V gene TRBV27 combines with J gene TRBJ1-3. The germline CDR1 and CDR2 sequences are MNHEY and SMNVEV (reference sequence). CDR3 length: 14 amino acids. CDR3 amino acids: CASTQLFSGNTIYF.

This clonotype is medium-sized by frequency. This sequence joins TRBV29-1 and TRBJ1-2; TCRdb's D call of TRBD1 is untestable without DNA. CDR1 and CDR2 from the germline V gene are SQVTM and ANQGSEA. CDR3 length: 12 amino acids. The CDR3 reads CSVPDRGYGYTF.

The V gene is TRBV15, the J gene TRBJ1-6. The CDR3 is made up of 14 amino acids. Germline V lookup: CDR1 LNHNV, CDR2 YYDKDF (reference sequence). This CDR3 reads CATSRIGYNSPLHF.

V gene TRBV6-5 combines with J gene TRBJ2-1; TCRdb's D gene call, TRBD2, goes unchecked for lack of DNA. This CDR3 comprises 15 residues. Looked up from germline, CDR1 is MNHEY and CDR2 is SVGAGI. The CDR3 loop is CASASLAGGPSEQFF.

The chain is built from TRBV6-6 and TRBJ2-3. Germline V lookup: CDR1 MNHNY, CDR2 SVGAGI (reference sequence). This CDR3 is built from 16 residues. CDR3 sequence reads: CASSRPGTSGTDTQYF.

V gene TRBV7-9 combines with J gene TRBJ2-2; TCRdb designates TRBD2, a call that cannot be tested without DNA. This CDR3 is built from 16 residues. Germline V gene sequence: CDR1 SEHNR, CDR2 FQNEAQ (reference sequence). This chain's CDR3 is CASSLRLAGNTGELFF.

The chain is built from TRBV7-2 and TRBJ2-7. The CDR3 has 15 residues. Germline V gene lookup returns CDR1 SGHTA and CDR2 FQGNSA. CDR3 protein: CASSLAPTVTYEQYF.

V is TRBV27 and J is TRBJ1-5; the TRBD1 assignment by TCRdb is unverifiable without DNA. Germline V gene sequence: CDR1 MNHEY, CDR2 SMNVEV (reference sequence). There are 14 residues in the CDR3. CDR3 residues: CASSFTGGFEPQHF.

This clonotype is classed as medium-sized (0.01 to 0.1%) by frequency. The chain carries TRBV15 and TRBJ2-5; lacking DNA, the TRBD1 call made by TCRdb goes unchecked. Germline V gives CDR1 LNHNV, CDR2 YYDKDF (reference sequence). The CDR3 is 12 residues long. CDR3 sequence: CATDGGEETQYF.